These T cell receptor beta chains were read from a single sample in a study of blood T cell repertoires in COVID-19. The protocol was immunoSEQ multiplex PCR, while the TCRdb copy is restricted to in-frame clones and leaves out a portion. Among 240,000 or so clones listed, 88% were seen once. Sequences were obtained from peripheral blood. These receptors were obtained from a woman in her 30s with acute or convalescent COVID-19. Both conserved end residues are part of each CDR3. Fields, in order: J gene, D gene, clone size, V gene, CDR3 DNA, CDR3 protein. D genes are given only for firm matches. Clone size is given for some rows only: seen once, a few or many times, or a class if the clone is expanded.

J gene: TRBJ1-5; D gene: NA; clone size: NA; V gene: TRBV2; CDR3 DNA: TGTGCCAGCAGTGAAGCGGCCAGGCAGGGTCAGCCCCAGCATTTT; CDR3 protein: CASSEAARQGQPQHF
J gene: TRBJ1-1; D gene: NA; clone size: NA; V gene: TRBV7-9; CDR3 DNA: TGTGCCAGCATCTACTTATATGAGGCAGAAGTAACTGAAGCTTTCTTT; CDR3 protein: CASIYLYEAEVTEAFF
J gene: TRBJ2-2; D gene: TRBD2; clone size: NA; V gene: TRBV7-9; CDR3 DNA: TGTGCCAGCAGCCTACGACTAGCGGTGAACACCGGGGAGCTGTTTTTT; CDR3 protein: CASSLRLAVNTGELFF
J gene: TRBJ1-1; D gene: TRBD1; clone size: NA; V gene: TRBV2; CDR3 DNA: TGTGCCAGCAGCCTTCAGGGGGGTGGCACTGAAGCTTTCTTT; CDR3 protein: CASSLQGGGTEAFF
J gene: TRBJ1-6; D gene: NA; clone size: NA; V gene: TRBV27; CDR3 DNA: TGTGCCAGCAGGGCAGGGTTATTTAAGTCACCCCTCCACTTT; CDR3 protein: CASRAGLFKSPLHF
J gene: TRBJ2-5; D gene: TRBD1; clone size: NA; V gene: TRBV18; CDR3 DNA: TGTGCCAGCTCCCCAAGTCTCACAGGGGGTTCAGAGACCCAGTACTTC; CDR3 protein: CASSPSLTGGSETQYF
J gene: TRBJ1-4; D gene: TRBD1; clone size: NA; V gene: TRBV7-9; CDR3 DNA: TGTGCCAGCAGCGAGACAGGGGGCGATGAAAAACTGTTTTTT; CDR3 protein: CASSETGGDEKLFF
J gene: TRBJ2-3; D gene: TRBD2; clone size: few; V gene: TRBV6-6; CDR3 DNA: TGTGCCAGCAGGCGACTAGCGGGAGTTAAAAAGAAACCAGATACGCAGTATTTT; CDR3 protein: CASRRLAGVKKKPDTQYF
J gene: TRBJ2-1; D gene: TRBD2; clone size: NA; V gene: TRBV24-1; CDR3 DNA: TGTGCCACCGAAAGACGAGTGGTAGCGGGAGACGGCTACAATGAGCAGTTCTTC; CDR3 protein: CATERRVVAGDGYNEQFF
J gene: TRBJ1-2; D gene: TRBD1; clone size: NA; V gene: TRBV12-5; CDR3 DNA: TGTGCTAGTGGTTTGGTACTCGACAGGGCGAACTATGGCTACACCTTC; CDR3 protein: CASGLVLDRANYGYTF
J gene: TRBJ2-7; D gene: TRBD2; clone size: NA; V gene: TRBV28; CDR3 DNA: TGTGCCAGCAATCTAGCGGGAGGGCCCCACGAGCAGTACTTC; CDR3 protein: CASNLAGGPHEQYF
J gene: TRBJ2-5; D gene: TRBD2; clone size: few; V gene: TRBV5-4; CDR3 DNA: TGTGCCAGCAGCCCTAAACCGGGACTAGCCCCTTCGTACCAAGAGACCCAGTACTTC; CDR3 protein: CASSPKPGLAPSYQETQYF
J gene: TRBJ2-2; D gene: NA; clone size: once; V gene: TRBV29-1; CDR3 DNA: TGCAGCGTTGATCATGGGGAGACCGGGGAGCTGTTTTTT; CDR3 protein: CSVDHGETGELFF
J gene: TRBJ2-5; D gene: NA; clone size: NA; V gene: TRBV9; CDR3 DNA: TGTGCCAGCACCCCGACCGGGACGGGAGCAGAGACCCAGTACTTC; CDR3 protein: CASTPTGTGAETQYF
J gene: TRBJ2-1; D gene: TRBD2; clone size: NA; V gene: TRBV29-1; CDR3 DNA: TGCAGCGTGTTACCGGGACTAGCGGGAGAACGGGTCTACAATGAGCAGTTCTTC; CDR3 protein: CSVLPGLAGERVYNEQFF
J gene: TRBJ2-7; D gene: TRBD2; clone size: NA; V gene: TRBV11-3; CDR3 DNA: TGTGCCAGCAGCTCCCCCCCGGGACTAGCGGGAGCCGAGACAGAGCAGTACTTC; CDR3 protein: CASSSPPGLAGAETEQYF
J gene: TRBJ1-1; D gene: NA; clone size: NA; V gene: TRBV3-1/TRBV3-2; CDR3 DNA: TGTGCCAGCAGCAACCCGGAGACTGAAGCTTTCTTT; CDR3 protein: CASSNPETEAFF
J gene: TRBJ2-1; D gene: TRBD2; clone size: NA; V gene: TRBV6-2/TRBV6-3; CDR3 DNA: TGTGCCAGCAGTTACTCCCACCCGACTAGCGGGCTTGGGCACAATGAGCAGTTCTTC; CDR3 protein: CASSYSHPTSGLGHNEQFF
J gene: TRBJ2-5; D gene: NA; clone size: NA; V gene: TRBV7-9; CDR3 DNA: TGTGCCAGCAGCCCAGGACTAGGGGGGGGACGGACCCAGTACTTC; CDR3 protein: CASSPGLGGGRTQYF
J gene: TRBJ2-2; D gene: TRBD2; clone size: NA; V gene: TRBV27; CDR3 DNA: TGTGCCAGCAGTTCGCACGGGACTAGCGGGACCGGGGAGCTGTTTTTT; CDR3 protein: CASSSHGTSGTGELFF
J gene: TRBJ2-3; D gene: TRBD2; clone size: NA; V gene: TRBV6-5; CDR3 DNA: TGTGCCAGCAGTTACATCGGACTAGCGGGAAGAGATACGCAGTATTTT; CDR3 protein: CASSYIGLAGRDTQYF
J gene: TRBJ1-2; D gene: NA; clone size: NA; V gene: TRBV5-6; CDR3 DNA: TGTGCCAGCAGCCCCGACAGCAACTATGGCTACACCTTC; CDR3 protein: CASSPDSNYGYTF
J gene: TRBJ1-4; D gene: TRBD1; clone size: NA; V gene: TRBV19; CDR3 DNA: TGTGCCAGCCAAGACAGGGGGCAGAATGAAAAACTGTTTTTT; CDR3 protein: CASQDRGQNEKLFF
J gene: TRBJ2-1; D gene: TRBD1; clone size: NA; V gene: TRBV3-1/TRBV3-2; CDR3 DNA: TGTGCCAGCAGCCAAACACGAGACAGGGGGCAGTTCTTC; CDR3 protein: CASSQTRDRGQFF
J gene: TRBJ2-2; D gene: TRBD2; clone size: once; V gene: TRBV29-1; CDR3 DNA: TGCAGCTGCCCCGGGGCGGGAGTCACCGGGGAGCTGTTTTTT; CDR3 protein: CSCPGAGVTGELFF
J gene: TRBJ2-5; D gene: TRBD2; clone size: once; V gene: TRBV2; CDR3 DNA: TGTGCCAGCAGTGGGGGACTAGCGGGAAGGGAGACCCAGTACTTC; CDR3 protein: CASSGGLAGRETQYF
J gene: TRBJ2-2; D gene: TRBD2; clone size: NA; V gene: TRBV30; CDR3 DNA: TGTGCCTGGAGTGGGACTAGCGGGATAACCGGGGAGCTGTTTTTT; CDR3 protein: CAWSGTSGITGELFF
J gene: TRBJ2-3; D gene: TRBD2; clone size: NA; V gene: TRBV19; CDR3 DNA: TGTGCCAGTAGTTCCCGGACTAGCGGGCCTAGCACAGATACGCAGTATTTT; CDR3 protein: CASSSRTSGPSTDTQYF
J gene: TRBJ1-2; D gene: TRBD1; clone size: NA; V gene: TRBV10-3; CDR3 DNA: TGTGCCATCAGTGGGACAGGGGGGAACTATGGCTACACCTTC; CDR3 protein: CAISGTGGNYGYTF
J gene: TRBJ2-4; D gene: TRBD1; clone size: NA; V gene: TRBV13; CDR3 DNA: TGTGCCAGCAGCCACAGGGGGGACATTCAGTACTTC; CDR3 protein: CASSHRGDIQYF
J gene: TRBJ2-5; D gene: NA; clone size: NA; V gene: TRBV4-1; CDR3 DNA: TGCGCCAGCAGCCAAGGGGACTTGAGGGGAGAGACCCAGTACTTC; CDR3 protein: CASSQGDLRGETQYF
J gene: TRBJ1-4; D gene: NA; clone size: few; V gene: TRBV5-6; CDR3 DNA: TGTGCCAGCAGCTTAGGCTGGGGCGTTAATGAAAAACTGTTTTTT; CDR3 protein: CASSLGWGVNEKLFF
J gene: TRBJ2-3; D gene: NA; clone size: NA; V gene: TRBV12-3/TRBV12-4; CDR3 DNA: TGTGCCAGCAGTTTACTGCGTACAGATACGCAGTATTTT; CDR3 protein: CASSLLRTDTQYF
J gene: TRBJ1-2; D gene: TRBD1; clone size: NA; V gene: TRBV5-6; CDR3 DNA: TGTGCCAGCAGCTTGTGGACAGGGGGCGCAGACTATGGCTACACCTTC; CDR3 protein: CASSLWTGGADYGYTF
J gene: TRBJ2-7; D gene: TRBD1; clone size: NA; V gene: TRBV27; CDR3 DNA: TGTGCCAGCAGTTTATGGGGACAGGGGGTAGGCGAGCAGTACTTC; CDR3 protein: CASSLWGQGVGEQYF
J gene: TRBJ1-2; D gene: NA; clone size: NA; V gene: TRBV11-2; CDR3 DNA: TGTGCCAGCAGCTTATCTTTGTCTTTCGGGACACCCCGGCAGAGCTACACCTTC; CDR3 protein: CASSLSLSFGTPRQSYTF
J gene: TRBJ1-3; D gene: TRBD1; clone size: NA; V gene: TRBV18; CDR3 DNA: TGTGCCAGCTCCCTTACTCCGACAGGGCTCTCTGGAAACACCATATATTTT; CDR3 protein: CASSLTPTGLSGNTIYF
J gene: TRBJ1-2; D gene: TRBD1; clone size: NA; V gene: TRBV19; CDR3 DNA: TGTGCCAGTACTCTAGGACAGGGTGAGAGCTATGGCTACACCTTC; CDR3 protein: CASTLGQGESYGYTF
J gene: TRBJ2-1; D gene: TRBD2; clone size: NA; V gene: TRBV5-5; CDR3 DNA: TGTGCCAGCAGCTGGGACGGGAGCGGGAGGGGCAATGAGCAGTTCTTC; CDR3 protein: CASSWDGSGRGNEQFF